A single sample is the source of the 22 T cell receptor beta chains below, sequenced in a study of PD-1 blockade in classical Hodgkin lymphoma. With no exception, relapse followed autologous stem cell transplantation in all patients, and brentuximab vedotin exposure varied. Profiled with immunoSEQ multiplex PCR; TCRdb holds only in-frame clones, not every one. The sample has about 18,000 clones, approximately 79% seen once; the top ten hold roughly 22%. This material consisted of peripheral blood mononuclear cells (PBMCs), taken at baseline. The receptors come from a human donor with classical Hodgkin lymphoma.

This sequence joins TRBV28 and TRBJ1-6; D ambiguous. This CDR3 spans 13 amino acids. Germline V gene sequence: CDR1 MDHEN, CDR2 SYDVKM. The V and J ends lost 6 bases and 4 bases respectively, with 7 bases between them. In nucleotides, the CDR3 is TGTGCCAGCAGGGTGAAGTATAATTCACCCCTCCACTTT. Translated: CASRVKYNSPLHF.

The V and J genes are TRBV11-2 and TRBJ2-7; D possibly uses TRBD1 or TRBD2 (5 bases each). This CDR3 contains 15 residues. Germline V gives CDR1 SGHAT, CDR2 FQNNGV. The V gene lost 4 bases and the J gene lost 3 bases, with 16 bases spanning the gap. CDR3 nucleotide sequence: TGTGCCAGCAGCTACCTCGGGACCGGGTTCTACGAGCAGTACTTC. Translation gives CASSYLGTGFYEQYF.

The chain employs TRBV5-1 and TRBJ2-3; no reliable D call. V dropped 0 bases and J dropped 6 bases, with 11 bases sitting between them. This CDR3 is 14 amino acids long. CDR1 is SGHRS, CDR2 YFSETQ, per germline. The CDR3 DNA sequence: TGCGCCAGCAGCTTGGCAGGCACGCGGGATACGCAGTATTTT. Translating gives CASSLAGTRDTQYF.

Only one count was recorded for this clone. This sequence joins TRBV10-3 and TRBJ2-7; TRBD2 aligns across 10 bases. This CDR3 comprises 17 residues. CDR1 is ENHRY and CDR2 is SYGVKD in the germline V gene. The V and J ends lost 7 bases and 2 bases, in that order; junction bases with no gene match: 14. DNA of the CDR3: TGTGCCATCAAGAGGGGCCTAGCGGGAGCCGGGACCTACGAGCAGTACTTC. Its protein product is CAIKRGLAGAGTYEQYF.

This chain joins TRBV5-4 and TRBJ1-3; D ambiguous. The CDR3 consists of 15 residues. Germline V gene data show CDR1 as SGHNT and CDR2 as YYREEE (reference sequence). With 3 bases removed from V and 0 bases from J, the gap between germline ends came to 10 bases. CDR3 DNA: TGTGCCAGCAGCTACGGACGGAGCTCTGGAAACACCATATATTTT. It encodes CASSYGRSSGNTIYF.

This clone is a singleton in its sample. The rearrangement links TRBV6-5 to TRBJ2-3; D remains ambiguous. The CDR3 is 12 residues long. Germline lookup yields CDR1 MNHEY and CDR2 SVGAGI. V was trimmed by 11 bases and J by 5 bases, leaving 14 bases between them. The CDR3 DNA reads as TGTGCCGTCTCGACCGGCGTAGATACGCAGTATTTT. Translation: CAVSTGVDTQYF.

V usage is TRBV6-5 and J usage is TRBJ2-1; TRBD1 matches at 7 bases. V trimming: 5 bases; J trimming: 6 bases; junction bases outside the gene matches: 10. Per germline, CDR1 MNHEY and CDR2 SVGAGI. This CDR3 comprises 15 residues. The CDR3 here is CASSRGQPRVNEQFF. Here the CDR3 DNA reads TGTGCCAGCAGTCGGGGACAGCCTCGGGTCAATGAGCAGTTCTTC.

The rearrangement links TRBV11-2 to TRBJ2-1; possible D gene TRBD1, 6 bases. With 1 base removed from V and 4 bases from J, the gap between germline ends came to 8 bases. This CDR3 contains 14 residues. CDR1 SGHAT and CDR2 FQNNGV come from the germline V gene. For the CDR3, the DNA is TGTGCCAGCAGCTTAGGGACAGCGTACAATGAGCAGTTCTTC. This translates into CASSLGTAYNEQFF.

The CDR3 bases are TGCGCCAGCAGCTTTAAGACAGGGGCGAGCTCCTACGAGCAGTACTTC. Its protein is CASSFKTGASSYEQYF. This chain connects TRBV5-1 to TRBJ2-7, with TRBD1 matching over 8 bases. Looked up from germline, CDR1 is SGHRS and CDR2 is YFSETQ. The CDR3 is 16 residues long. Unmatched junction bases numbered 7, after V lost 2 bases and J lost 0 bases.

The chain uses TRBV9 and TRBJ2-3, with D maybe TRBD1 (7 bases). Germline CDR1 and CDR2: SGDLS and YYNGEE. The CDR3 is 16 amino acids. V lost 0 bases, J lost 5 bases, and 16 bases lay in between. DNA for the CDR3: TGTGCCAGCAGCGTAGGTACGGCAGGGGGGCAAGATACGCAGTATTTT. It translates to CASSVGTAGGQDTQYF. Full variable domain (missing parts from reference TRBV9 and TRBJ2-3): DSGVTQTPKHLITATGQRVTLRCSPRSGDLSVYWYQQSLDQGLQFLIQYYNGEERAKGNILERFSAQQFPDLHSELNLSSLELGDSALYFCASSVGTAGGQDTQYFGPGTRLTVL.

The rearrangement joins TRBV6-5 to TRBJ2-1, with 14 bases that match TRBD2. V gave up 6 bases and J gave up 10 bases; unmatched junction bases: 5. CDR3 size: 14 residues. The germline gives CDR1 MNHEY, CDR2 SVGAGI. CDR3 region: CASSARTSGGEQFF. For the CDR3, the DNA is TGTGCCAGCAGCGCAAGGACTAGCGGGGGGGAGCAGTTCTTC.

The J gene is TRBJ2-1, the V gene TRBV25-1; D not resolved. Germline V gives CDR1 MGHDK, CDR2 SYGVNS. The CDR3 has 16 amino acids. V dropped 2 bases and J dropped 8 bases, with 19 bases sitting between them. The CDR3 bases are TGTGCCAGCAGTGAAATATCGCCCTATTATGGGCATGAGCAGTTCTTC. Translating gives CASSEISPYYGHEQFF.

J is TRBJ2-4 and V is TRBV6-5; perhaps TRBD1 as D (6 bases). Germline lookup yields CDR1 MNHEY and CDR2 SVGAGI. This CDR3 is built from 12 residues. The V end was cut by 7 bases, the J end by 7 bases, with 11 bases between. CDR3 sequence reads: CASTDRSNIQYF. Here the CDR3 DNA reads TGTGCCAGCACAGACAGGTCCAACATTCAGTACTTC.

The chain carries TRBV29-1 and TRBJ1-2; D perhaps matches TRBD1 (5 bases). The germline CDR1 and CDR2 sequences are SQVTM and ANQGSEA. CDR3 length: 12 amino acids. Trimming took off 0 bases at V and 5 bases at J, with 7 bases between the two ends. CDR3 sequence reads: CSVEEGRYGYTF. In nucleotides, the CDR3 is TGCAGCGTTGAAGAGGGGCGGTATGGCTACACCTTC.

The chain joins TRBV18 to TRBJ2-4; 10 bases align to TRBD2. Germline V gene sequence: CDR1 KGHSH, CDR2 LQKENI. J was trimmed by 1 base and V by 3 bases; bases with no gene match: 6. There are 17 residues in the CDR3. The CDR3 protein is CASSPTAGGPAKNIQYF. The CDR3, as DNA: TGTGCCAGCTCACCCACAGCGGGAGGGCCGGCCAAAAACATTCAGTACTTC. The full variable domain, completed using reference TRBV18 and TRBJ2-4, is NAGVMQNPRHLVRRRGQEARLRCSPMKGHSHVYWYRQLPEEGLKFMVYLQKENIIDESGMPKERFSAEFPKEGPSILRIQQVVRGDSAAYFCASSPTAGGPAKNIQYFGAGTRLSVL.

This chain connects TRBV5-1 to TRBJ2-7; D not certain. CDR1 and CDR2 from the germline V gene are SGHRS and YFSETQ. V was trimmed by 5 bases and J by 2 bases, leaving 8 bases between them. CDR3 length: 12 residues. The CDR3 region is CASRLDAYEQYF. For the CDR3, the DNA is TGCGCCAGCAGACTGGACGCCTACGAGCAGTACTTC.

The V gene is TRBV5-6, the J gene TRBJ2-2; 12 bases are shared with TRBD2. CDR3 length: 15 amino acids. Losses at the gene ends were 5 bases for V and 5 bases for J; bases not matched to a gene: 4. Germline CDR1 and CDR2: SGHDT and YYEEEE. For the CDR3, the DNA is TGTGCCAGCAGGCGGGGGACTAGCGGGACCGGGGAGCTGTTTTTT. Protein: CASRRGTSGTGELFF.

J is TRBJ1-1 and V is TRBV5-8; D is undetermined. CDR3 length equals 13 residues. V was clipped by 2 bases and J by 1 base, with 6 bases between them. The germline gives CDR1 SGHTS, CDR2 YDEGEE. The CDR3 sequence: CASSFYRNTEAFF. DNA for the CDR3: TGTGCCAGCAGCTTTTACAGGAACACTGAAGCTTTCTTT.

V is TRBV28 and J is TRBJ1-2; 7 bases align to TRBD1. Per the germline V gene, CDR1 is MDHEN and CDR2 is SYDVKM. With 6 bases clipped from V and 6 bases from J, the junction kept 13 bases outside the gene matches. CDR3 length: 15 residues. This CDR3 is CASSLLGQGVDGYTF. Here the CDR3 DNA reads TGTGCCAGCAGCCTATTGGGGCAGGGGGTCGATGGCTACACCTTC.

The sample holds a few counts of this clone. The chain carries TRBV2 and TRBJ2-3; no clear D. Germline V gene sequence: CDR1 SNHLY, CDR2 FYNNEI. V lost 4 bases, J lost 8 bases, and 10 bases lay in between. This CDR3 has 12 residues. The CDR3, as DNA: TGTGCCAGCAGTGCAGAGTTGAGTACGCAGTATTTT. Translating gives CASSAELSTQYF. Using reference TRBV2 and TRBJ2-3 for the parts outside the CDR3, the full variable domain is EPEVTQTPSHQVTQMGQEVILRCVPISNHLYFYWYRQILGQKVEFLVSFYNNEISEKSEIFDDQFSVERPDGSNFTLKIRSTKLEDSAMYFCASSAELSTQYFGPGTRLTVL.

The rearrangement uses TRBV6-1 and TRBJ2-7, with 11 positions matching TRBD2. V lost 4 bases to trimming and J lost 4 bases; unmatched junction nucleotides: 9. From germline, CDR1 is MNHNS and CDR2 SASEGT. The CDR3 is made up of 16 amino acids. CDR3 sequence reads: CASSVTSGGRRYEQYF. CDR3 nucleotides: TGTGCCAGCAGTGTAACTAGCGGGGGACGCCGTTACGAGCAGTACTTC.

The chain has TRBV18 and TRBJ2-5; 10 positions agree with TRBD2. The CDR3 extends over 16 amino acids. Trimming removed 2 bases from V and 6 bases from J; junction bases left unmatched: 9. Germline-derived CDR1 and CDR2 are KGHSH and LQKENI. CDR3: CASSPLAAGGPKTQYF. CDR3 sequence (DNA): TGTGCCAGCTCACCATTGGCAGCGGGGGGGCCGAAGACCCAGTACTTC. The entire variable domain, with the rest obtained from reference TRBV18 and TRBJ2-5, is as follows: NAGVMQNPRHLVRRRGQEARLRCSPMKGHSHVYWYRQLPEEGLKFMVYLQKENIIDESGMPKERFSAEFPKEGPSILRIQQVVRGDSAAYFCASSPLAAGGPKTQYFGPGTRLLVL.